The 14 T cell receptor beta chains in this list originate from one sample, sequenced in a study of blood T cell repertoires in COVID-19. Profiling relied on immunoSEQ multiplex PCR, and the TCRdb table lists in-frame clones only, not all of them. This sample has around 170,000 clones, with roughly 90% found just once. Sequencing used peripheral blood. These receptors were collected from an older woman with acute or convalescent COVID-19.

The genes are TRBV9 and TRBJ2-5; 10 bases fit TRBD2. Germline V gene lookup returns CDR1 SGDLS and CDR2 YYNGEE. After removal of 0 bases from V and 9 bases from J, the junction contained 8 bases not matched to a gene. This CDR3 comprises 15 residues. This CDR3 is CASSVGTSGTGPQYF. The CDR3 coding sequence is TGTGCCAGCAGCGTAGGTACTAGCGGGACGGGGCCCCAGTACTTC.

This sequence joins TRBV5-1 and TRBJ2-1; no reliable D call. Trimming removed 0 bases from V and 8 bases from J, with 15 bases in between. The CDR3 totals 15 residues. Germline CDR1 is SGHRS and CDR2 is YFSETQ. The CDR3 loop reads CASSLDGPKGDEQFF. Here the CDR3 DNA reads TGCGCCAGCAGCTTGGATGGGCCAAAAGGCGATGAGCAGTTCTTC.

The chain couples TRBV2 to TRBJ1-4; 7 bases agree with TRBD1. There are 15 residues in the CDR3. Losses at the gene ends were 5 bases for V and 1 base for J; bases not matched to a gene: 4. Per germline, CDR1 SNHLY and CDR2 FYNNEI. CDR3 in amino acids: CASSPQGVTNEKLFF. CDR3 nucleotide sequence: TGTGCCAGCAGTCCTCAGGGGGTAACTAATGAAAAACTGTTTTTT.

J is TRBJ1-1 and V is TRBV12-3 or TRBV12-4; D gene ambiguous. V lost 4 bases to trimming and J lost 0 bases, with 6 bases between them. This CDR3 comprises 13 residues. In DNA form, the CDR3 reads TGTGCCAGCAGTTCTCTATTGAACACTGAAGCTTTCTTT. Protein: CASSSLLNTEAFF.

V and J are TRBV7-9 and TRBJ1-6; 7 bases fit TRBD1. V gave up 1 base and J gave up 7 bases; unmatched junction bases: 4. Germline CDR1 reads SEHNR; CDR2 reads FQNEAQ (reference sequence). This CDR3 is 15 amino acids long. The CDR3 loop reads CASSLGSGGNSPLHF. The CDR3 DNA is TGTGCCAGCAGCTTAGGCTCAGGGGGGAATTCACCCCTCCACTTT. Based on the CDR3 plus reference TRBV7-9 and TRBJ1-6, the full variable domain is DTGVSQNPRHKITKRGQNVTFRCDPISEHNRLYWYRQTLGQGPEFLTYFQNEAQLEKSRLLSDRFSAERPKGSFSTLEIQRTEQGDSAMYLCASSLGSGGNSPLHFGNGTRLTVT.

The gene calls are TRBV11-2 and TRBJ2-1; 8 bases agree with TRBD2. J lost 9 bases, V lost 0 bases, and 7 bases had no gene match. In germline, CDR1 is SGHAT, CDR2 FQNNGV. The CDR3 totals 15 residues. This CDR3 reads CASSLEPSGRGEQFF. For the CDR3, the DNA is TGTGCCAGCAGCTTAGAACCCAGCGGGAGAGGTGAGCAGTTCTTC.

This clone was found once. V gene TRBV19 combines with J gene TRBJ1-5, with D possibly TRBD1 on 6 matching bases. The germline CDR1 and CDR2 sequences are LNHDA and SQIVND (reference sequence). The CDR3 has 15 residues. V was trimmed by 3 bases and J by 2 bases, leaving 11 bases between them. The CDR3 bases are TGTGCCAGTAGTATCAACAGGGCTGGCAATCAGCCCCAGCATTTT. The encoded protein is CASSINRAGNQPQHF.

J is TRBJ2-3 and V is TRBV27, with TRBD2 as a possible D gene (5 bases). CDR3 length: 14 residues. The V end was cut by 6 bases, the J end by 1 base, with 11 bases between. The V gene's germline CDR1 is MNHEY and CDR2 SMNVEV (reference sequence). The DNA of the CDR3 is TGTGCCAGCAGGCGACTTAGCGGCACAGATACGCAGTATTTT. It codes for CASRRLSGTDTQYF.

V and J are TRBV5-8 and TRBJ2-3; TRBD2 agrees at 7 bases. J lost 0 bases, V lost 4 bases, and 8 bases had no gene match. From germline, CDR1 is SGHTS and CDR2 YDEGEE. This CDR3 region has 16 residues. The CDR3 here is CASSTLAGPSTDTQYF. The CDR3 nucleotides are TGTGCCAGCAGCACCTTAGCGGGCCCTAGCACAGATACGCAGTATTTT. The entire variable domain, with the rest obtained from reference TRBV5-8 and TRBJ2-3, is as follows: EAGVTQSPTHLIKTRGQQATLRCSPISGHTSVYWYQQALGLGLQFLLWYDEGEERNRGNFPPRFSGRQFPNYSSELNVNALELEDSALYLCASSTLAGPSTDTQYFGPGTRLTVL.

This clone has just one count. This sequence joins TRBV2 and TRBJ2-1, with 7 positions matching TRBD2. The germline V gene has CDR1 SNHLY and CDR2 FYNNEI. Unmatched junction bases numbered 17, after V lost 6 bases and J lost 6 bases. The CDR3 sequence is 17 residues long. Written as DNA, the CDR3 is TGTGCCAGCAGGAAGGGGTTGGCGGGAGTAAGAATCAATGAGCAGTTCTTC. Amino acid sequence: CASRKGLAGVRINEQFF.

This chain joins TRBV11-2 and TRBJ1-1; 7 positions agree with TRBD1. The CDR3 is 15 amino acids. The junction had 16 bases not matched to a gene; V was cut back by 6 bases and J by 9 bases. Germline CDR1 is SGHAT and CDR2 is FQNNGV. This CDR3 reads CASSPDGYRDSQAFF. CDR3 coding DNA: TGTGCCAGCAGTCCCGACGGTTACCGGGACAGCCAAGCTTTCTTT.

The chain couples TRBV29-1 to TRBJ2-7, with 9 bases matching TRBD1. From germline, CDR1 is SQVTM and CDR2 ANQGSEA. V lost 7 bases and J lost 5; bases outside the gene matches: 12. The CDR3 has 14 amino acids. The CDR3 loop reads CSARQGTGHDEQYF. DNA for the CDR3: TGCAGCGCCAGGCAGGGGACAGGGCACGACGAGCAGTACTTC.

The genes are TRBV2 and TRBJ1-5; 7 bases align to TRBD1. The CDR3 spans 15 residues. CDR1 and CDR2 (germline): SNHLY, FYNNEI. Trimming took 4 bases from V and 6 from J; bases not matched to a gene: 9. The CDR3 region has the DNA TGTGCCAGCAGTGTTATTACAGGGGTGAGTCAGCCCCAGCATTTT. This gives the protein CASSVITGVSQPQHF. The full variable domain, its missing parts supplied by reference TRBV2 and TRBJ1-5, is EPEVTQTPSHQVTQMGQEVILRCVPISNHLYFYWYRQILGQKVEFLVSFYNNEISEKSEIFDDQFSVERPDGSNFTLKIRSTKLEDSAMYFCASSVITGVSQPQHFGDGTRLSIL.

V gene TRBV5-1 combines with J gene TRBJ2-7, with D perhaps matching TRBD1 (6 bases). CDR3 length equals 14 residues. CDR1 is SGHRS and CDR2 is YFSETQ in the germline V gene. V was pared by 4 bases and J by 0 bases, with 11 bases between. The CDR3 bases are TGCGCCAGCAGCAGAGGACAGTTCTCCTACGAGCAGTACTTC. This encodes CASSRGQFSYEQYF.